A single sample is the source of the 21 T cell receptor beta chains below, sequenced in a study of cytomegalovirus exposure and HLA in healthy donors. The study ran its PCR with 60 Vbeta and 13 Jbeta primers. TCRdb's table, derived via immunoSEQ multiplex PCR, lists solely in-frame clones and lacks some. This table has 85,000 to 100,000 clones, over 55% appearing once. Sequenced: PBMCs. The origin of the receptors is a woman aged 30 to 39 in good health and CMV-seronegative.

This chain links TRBV5-1 with TRBJ1-6; no reliable D call. The CDR3 is made up of 15 amino acids. V was shortened by 0 bases and J by 5 bases, with 9 bases between the two germline ends. Germline lookup yields CDR1 SGHRS and CDR2 YFSETQ. The CDR3 loop is CASSLDGSDNSPLHF. In nucleotides, the CDR3 is TGCGCCAGCAGCTTGGATGGCAGCGATAATTCACCCCTCCACTTT.

As regards this clone: In the same sample, other DNA sequences code for this CDR3. V is TRBV6-6 and J is TRBJ2-1; a weak D match, TRBD1 (6 bases). Germline values: CDR1 MNHNY, CDR2 SVGAGI (reference sequence). V gave up 6 bases and J gave up 8 bases, with 11 bases separating them. This CDR3 spans 12 amino acids. CDR3 in amino acids: CASSRKGDEQFF. CDR3 DNA sequence: TGTGCCAGCAGCAGGAAGGGGGATGAGCAGTTCTTC.

The V gene is TRBV4-2, the J gene TRBJ1-3; D might be TRBD1 (6 bases). Germline V gene sequence: CDR1 LGHNA, CDR2 YNFKEQ. V was cut by 0 bases and J by 0 bases, with 12 bases left in between. The CDR3 is 17 amino acids. CDR3 in amino acids: CASSQDLTGSSGNTIYF. The CDR3 region has the DNA TGTGCCAGCAGCCAAGATCTAACAGGGAGCTCTGGAAACACCATATATTTT.

V is TRBV19 and J is TRBJ2-1; 10 bases align to TRBD2. The V segment lost 5 bases and the J segment 0 bases; nucleotides outside the gene matches: 4. CDR1 and CDR2 (germline): LNHDA, SQIVND (reference sequence). This CDR3 spans 16 amino acids. The CDR3 sequence is CASSSLAGLSYNEQFF. DNA of the CDR3: TGTGCCAGTAGTTCACTAGCGGGACTCTCCTACAATGAGCAGTTCTTC.

The gene calls are TRBV15 and TRBJ2-5, with 8 bases identical to TRBD2. The CDR3 sequence is 15 residues long. The V and J ends lost 1 base and 4 bases, in that order; junction bases with no gene match: 5. The germline gives CDR1 LNHNV, CDR2 YYDKDF (reference sequence). CDR3 coding DNA: TGTGCCACCAGCAGAGCGGGAGGGCCCGGAGAGACCCAGTACTTC. Protein: CATSRAGGPGETQYF.

The CDR3 DNA reads as TGCAGTGCTGAGGTGGCAGATACGCAGTATTTT. Encoded protein: CSAEVADTQYF. The chain has TRBV20-1 and TRBJ2-3; D remains unclear. CDR1 and CDR2 from the germline V gene are DFQATT and SNEGSKA (reference sequence). The CDR3 is made up of 11 amino acids. With 5 bases removed from V and 4 bases from J, the gap between germline ends came to 7 bases.

This clone was seen once. V is TRBV6-6 and J is TRBJ2-7, with TRBD1 matching 8 bases. Germline V gene data show CDR1 as MNHNY and CDR2 as SVGAGI (reference sequence). This CDR3 is 13 amino acids long. The V and J ends lost 2 bases and 6 bases, in that order; junction bases with no gene match: 3. CDR3 bases: TGTGCCAGCAGTTACACCCAGGGGGCCGAGCAGTACTTC. This codes for CASSYTQGAEQYF.

This CDR3 is CAISESRGLYNQPQHF. The CDR3 DNA follows: TGTGCCATCAGTGAGTCGAGAGGACTGTACAATCAGCCCCAGCATTTT. The chain uses TRBV10-3 and TRBJ1-5, with unresolved D. The V gene lost 0 bases and the J gene lost 3 bases, with 12 bases spanning the gap. This CDR3 is built from 16 residues. Per germline, CDR1 ENHRY and CDR2 SYGVKD.

The chain carries TRBV7-9 and TRBJ1-5; possibly TRBD1 for D (5 bases). The V gene's germline CDR1 is SEHNR and CDR2 FQNEAQ (reference sequence). The germline V and J ends were trimmed by 6 bases and 7 bases, with 22 bases remaining between them. CDR3 length: 16 residues. DNA for the CDR3: TGTGCCAGCAGATCCACAGAGGCAGGGACTGGGCAGCCCCAGCATTTT. Its protein is CASRSTEAGTGQPQHF. The whole variable domain, remainder taken from reference TRBV7-9 and TRBJ1-5, is DTGVSQNPRHKITKRGQNVTFRCDPISEHNRLYWYRQTLGQGPEFLTYFQNEAQLEKSRLLSDRFSAERPKGSFSTLEIQRTEQGDSAMYLCASRSTEAGTGQPQHFGDGTRLSIL.

This clone was found a few times. The genes are TRBV4-1 and TRBJ2-7; a possible D gene is TRBD1 (5 bases). The CDR3 is 13 residues long. V lost 3 bases to trimming and J lost 5 bases, with 11 bases between them. CDR1 and CDR2 from the germline V gene are MGHRA and YSYEKL. CDR3 sequence (DNA): TGCGCCAGCAGCCACGAACGACAGAACGAGCAGTACTTC. This sequence encodes CASSHERQNEQYF.

The rearrangement joins TRBV28 to TRBJ2-7; weak D call: TRBD2 (6 bases). This CDR3 comprises 15 residues. The V gene lost 3 bases and the J gene lost 2 bases, with 14 bases spanning the gap. Germline lookup yields CDR1 MDHEN and CDR2 SYDVKM. Here the CDR3 reads CASSFGGWGPYEQYF. DNA for the CDR3: TGTGCCAGCAGTTTCGGGGGATGGGGTCCCTACGAGCAGTACTTC.

The rearrangement links TRBV18 to TRBJ2-2; 7 bases map to TRBD1. The CDR3 spans 18 residues. Trimming at V came to 1 base and at J to 5 bases, leaving 13 bases not matched to a gene. CDR1 and CDR2 from the germline V gene are KGHSH and LQKENI. CDR3 amino acids: CASSPRQGSLPATGELFF. The CDR3 bases are TGTGCCAGCTCACCACGACAGGGCAGCCTCCCGGCGACCGGGGAGCTGTTTTTT.

The chain employs TRBV6-5 and TRBJ2-5; tentative D call: TRBD2 (7 bases). The CDR3 runs to 14 residues. V was pared by 6 bases and J by 5 bases, with 16 bases between. Germline assignment: CDR1 MNHEY and CDR2 SVGAGI. The CDR3 sequence: CASRRGGAWETQYF. The CDR3 DNA reads as TGTGCCAGCAGAAGGGGGGGAGCGTGGGAGACCCAGTACTTC.

The J gene is TRBJ2-5, the V gene TRBV6-6, with TRBD1 matching 7 bases. The CDR3 is 13 amino acids. V trimming: 6 bases; J trimming: 4 bases; junction bases outside the gene matches: 5. Germline V gene sequence: CDR1 MNHNY, CDR2 SVGAGI (reference sequence). The CDR3 loop is CASRPRGPETQYF. Written as DNA, the CDR3 is TGTGCCAGCAGGCCTAGGGGGCCAGAGACCCAGTACTTC.

This chain joins TRBV28 and TRBJ2-7; 13 bases map to TRBD2. Losses at the gene ends were 5 bases for V and 2 bases for J; bases not matched to a gene: 6. The germline CDR1 and CDR2 sequences are MDHEN and SYDVKM. The CDR3 runs to 16 residues. The CDR3 reads CASSLGGTSGTYEQYF. CDR3 in DNA: TGTGCCAGCAGTCTCGGTGGGACTAGCGGGACCTACGAGCAGTACTTC.

The count of this clone is one. The gene calls are TRBV9 and TRBJ2-7, with 11 bases matching TRBD2. CDR1 is SGDLS, CDR2 YYNGEE, per germline. V gave up 0 bases and J gave up 3 bases; unmatched junction bases: 5. CDR3 length equals 16 residues. The CDR3 spells CASSVGTSGSLYEQYF. The CDR3 DNA reads as TGTGCCAGCAGCGTAGGCACTAGCGGGAGTCTCTACGAGCAGTACTTC.

The chain joins TRBV5-1 to TRBJ1-1, with D tentatively TRBD1 (6 bases). The V end lost 4 bases, the J end lost 7 bases, and 11 bases lay between the germline ends. The CDR3 is 12 residues long. Germline CDR1 and CDR2: SGHRS and YFSETQ. The CDR3 region is CASSIQQGEAFF. For the CDR3, the DNA is TGCGCCAGCAGCATCCAACAGGGTGAAGCTTTCTTT.

The V gene is TRBV28, the J gene TRBJ2-7; D is unclear. The germline CDR1 and CDR2 sequences are MDHEN and SYDVKM. This CDR3 is 14 amino acids long. Deletions cut 3 bases from V and 3 bases from J, with 12 bases between. As DNA, the CDR3 is TGTGCCAGCAGTTTTTCGGGTTTGGGCTACGAGCAGTACTTC. Protein sequence: CASSFSGLGYEQYF.

This chain joins TRBV6-1 and TRBJ1-5; no firm D call. The CDR3 length is 11 residues. Per the germline V gene, CDR1 is MNHNS and CDR2 is SASEGT. Trimming took off 8 bases at V and 9 bases at J, with 11 bases between the two ends. CDR3 bases: TGTGCCAGCGGAATCCGGGGGCCCCAGCATTTT. Translating it yields CASGIRGPQHF.

In the case of this clone: The missing conserved phenylalanine or tryptophan at the end of this CDR3 makes a read error likely. This chain connects TRBV11-2 to TRBJ1-2, with 9 bases lining up with TRBD1. Germline V CDR1 and CDR2: SGHAT, FQNNGV. The CDR3 spans 14 residues. V was pared by 4 bases and J by 4 bases, with 4 bases of the junction left unmatched. The CDR3 nucleotides are TGTGCCAGCAGCTCTACAGGGGGCCTCTATGGCTACACCCTC. Its translation is CASSSTGGLYGYTL.

In this sample, this clone turned up once. The chain has TRBV25-1 and TRBJ1-4; D remains ambiguous. The CDR3 length is 11 residues. V was clipped by 8 bases and J by 8 bases, with 9 bases between them. Germline CDR1 MGHDK, CDR2 SYGVNS. DNA for the CDR3: TGTGCCAGCCGGACTGTCGAAAAACTGTTTTTT. As protein: CASRTVEKLFF.